This passage covers 17 T cell receptor beta chains from one sample sequenced in a study of OX40 agonist ivuxolimab in advanced cancers. The table came from immunoSEQ multiplex PCR; TCRdb's copy has only in-frame clones and leaves some out. This table holds under 20,000 clones, about 86% found once. Sequencing was performed on CD4+ or CD8+ T cells sorted from blood, taken in a trial of the OX40 agonist ivuxolimab. These receptors were collected from an adult with an advanced solid tumor such as melanoma, head and neck, liver or kidney cancer.

The chain has TRBV7-9 and TRBJ2-7; D is unclear. The CDR3 has 12 residues. Germline assignment: CDR1 SEHNR and CDR2 FQNEAQ (reference sequence). V shed 7 bases and J shed 7 bases, with 14 bases lying between them. CDR3 residues: CASTPAGWEQYF. As DNA, the CDR3 is TGTGCCAGCACCCCGGCCGGATGGGAGCAGTACTTC.

This clone was recorded a few times. The rearrangement joins TRBV7-2 to TRBJ1-2; possibly TRBD1 for D (6 bases). Per germline, CDR1 SGHTA and CDR2 FQGNSA. V lost 4 bases and J lost 2, with 8 bases in between. This CDR3 has 13 amino acids. The CDR3 DNA is TGTGCCAGCAGCTCGGGACAAAACTATGGCTACACCTTC. Translation gives CASSSGQNYGYTF.

This clone has a single count. The chain has TRBV16 and TRBJ1-1, with D uncertain. Germline V gene lookup returns CDR1 KGHSY and CDR2 FQNENV. Deletions cut 1 base from V and 1 base from J, with 7 bases between. The CDR3 is made up of 14 amino acids. The CDR3 bases are TGTGCCAGCAGCCAATTCTACGGGAACACTGAAGCTTTCTTT. Amino acids: CASSQFYGNTEAFF.

This chain joins TRBV18 and TRBJ2-5; D might be TRBD1 or TRBD2, each matching 5 bases. Trimming shortened V by 4 bases and J by 1 base, and 13 bases separated the two germline ends. The CDR3 runs 15 residues. The germline V gene has CDR1 KGHSH and CDR2 LQKENI. CDR3 loop: CASSLPGTPQETQYF. The CDR3 DNA reads TGTGCCAGCTCACTGCCCGGGACCCCCCAAGAGACCCAGTACTTC.

This clone appeared once. The genes are TRBV5-8 and TRBJ2-1, with D possibly matching TRBD1 (6 bases). There are 15 residues in the CDR3. Germline V lookup: CDR1 SGHTS, CDR2 YDEGEE. V was shortened by 3 bases and J by 4 bases, with 14 bases between the two germline ends. The CDR3 region is CASSSFGTPYNEQFF. CDR3 nucleotide sequence: TGTGCCAGCAGCTCGTTCGGGACACCTTACAATGAGCAGTTCTTC.

The rearrangement uses TRBV29-1 and TRBJ2-5, with D perhaps matching TRBD2 (6 bases). Trimming cost V 6 bases and J 5 bases, with 19 bases left between them. The germline gives CDR1 SQVTM, CDR2 ANQGSEA. The CDR3 covers 14 residues. CDR3 coding DNA: TGCAGCGTCGTCGTTCGGGGGTCGGGGGAGACCCAGTACTTC. Translation gives CSVVVRGSGETQYF. The entire variable domain, with the rest obtained from reference TRBV29-1 and TRBJ2-5, is as follows: SAVISQKPSRDICQRGTSLTIQCQVDSQVTMMFWYRQQPGQSLTLIATANQGSEATYESGFVIDKFPISRPNLTFSTLTVSNMSPEDSSIYLCSVVVRGSGETQYFGPGTRLLVL.

The genes are TRBV5-1 and TRBJ1-4, with D unclear. The CDR3 length is 13 residues. Germline V gives CDR1 SGHRS, CDR2 YFSETQ. Trimming removed 0 bases from V and 7 bases from J, with 7 bases in between. CDR3 sequence reads: CASSLVTSEKLFF. Here the CDR3 DNA reads TGCGCCAGCAGCTTGGTAACGTCTGAAAAACTGTTTTTT.

This clone has a handful of counts. The chain links TRBV5-8 to TRBJ2-5; 11 positions match TRBD2. The CDR3 is 16 amino acids. With 0 bases clipped from V and 2 bases from J, the junction kept 3 bases outside the gene matches. Germline V lookup: CDR1 SGHTS, CDR2 YDEGEE. CDR3 protein: CASSLGGTSGQETQYF. As DNA, the CDR3 is TGTGCCAGCAGCTTGGGTGGGACTAGCGGTCAAGAGACCCAGTACTTC. The complete variable domain, with remaining parts taken from reference TRBV5-8 and TRBJ2-5, reads EAGVTQSPTHLIKTRGQQATLRCSPISGHTSVYWYQQALGLGLQFLLWYDEGEERNRGNFPPRFSGRQFPNYSSELNVNALELEDSALYLCASSLGGTSGQETQYFGPGTRLLVL.

This chain connects TRBV5-1 to TRBJ1-3; D ambiguous. This CDR3 spans 16 amino acids. Trimming removed 0 bases from V and 0 bases from J, with 10 bases in between. Germline CDR1 is SGHRS and CDR2 is YFSETQ. The CDR3 sequence: CASSLESVSSGNTIYF. CDR3 DNA: TGCGCCAGCAGCTTGGAGTCAGTGAGCTCTGGAAACACCATATATTTT.

The chain joins TRBV5-6 to TRBJ1-4, with D unclear. The CDR3 has 14 residues. CDR1 is SGHDT, CDR2 YYEEEE, per germline. Trimming cost V 2 bases and J 5 bases, with 10 bases left between them. The CDR3 reads CASSFGLGNEKLFF. The CDR3 DNA follows: TGTGCCAGCAGCTTCGGGCTGGGGAATGAAAAACTGTTTTTT. Drawing the rest from reference TRBV5-6 and TRBJ1-4, the complete variable domain is DAGVTQSPTHLIKTRGQQVTLRCSPKSGHDTVSWYQQALGQGPQFIFQYYEEEERQRGNFPDRFSGHQFPNYSSELNVNALLLGDSALYLCASSFGLGNEKLFFGSGTQLSVL.

Points on this clone: The sample carries other DNA sequences with the same CDR3. This chain links TRBV25-1 with TRBJ2-1; a possible D gene is TRBD2 (5 bases). Trimming shortened V by 3 bases and J by 0 bases, and 18 bases separated the two germline ends. Germline values: CDR1 MGHDK, CDR2 SYGVNS. The CDR3 is 18 residues long. DNA for the CDR3: TGTGCCAGCAGTGATGTAGGAGCGGCAAGGAGCTCCTACAATGAGCAGTTCTTC. Residues: CASSDVGAARSSYNEQFF.

The chain recombines TRBV28 with TRBJ1-2; no definite D call. The CDR3 runs 13 residues. Germline V CDR1 and CDR2: MDHEN, SYDVKM. Deletions cut 5 bases from V and 4 bases from J, with 11 bases between. The CDR3 region is CASSGVGRYGYTF. CDR3 nucleotides: TGTGCCAGCAGTGGGGTCGGCCGCTATGGCTACACCTTC.

The chain carries TRBV6-6 and TRBJ2-7; possible D gene TRBD2, 5 bases. Germline CDR1 is MNHNY and CDR2 is SVGAGI (reference sequence). The V gene lost 6 bases and the J gene lost 2 bases, with 11 bases spanning the gap. There are 13 residues in the CDR3. CDR3 DNA: TGTGCCAGCAGGGCAGCCGGGACCTACGAGCAGTACTTC. Protein sequence: CASRAAGTYEQYF.

CDR3 protein: CASSVMAAAFF. DNA for the CDR3: TGTGCCAGCAGCGTAATGGCCGCCGCTTTCTTT. The V gene is TRBV27, the J gene TRBJ1-1; no reliable D call. Germline CDR1 reads MNHEY; CDR2 reads SMNVEV (reference sequence). The CDR3 has 11 residues. Trimming left V 6 bases short and J 11 bases short, with 13 bases between.

The chain recombines TRBV5-6 with TRBJ1-1; 7 bases align to TRBD1. The CDR3 has 18 residues. Per the germline V gene, CDR1 is SGHDT and CDR2 is YYEEEE. The trim removed 3 bases at V and 0 bases at J, leaving 14 bases unmatched. The CDR3 nucleotides are TGTGCCAGCAGCTCCCGAGAGCGGGACAGATTCATGAACACTGAAGCTTTCTTT. This gives the protein CASSSRERDRFMNTEAFF.

The chain links TRBV2 to TRBJ2-5, with 7 bases lining up with TRBD1. The CDR3 loop spans 15 amino acids. From germline, CDR1 is SNHLY and CDR2 FYNNEI. V lost 7 bases, J lost 2 bases, and 10 bases stayed unmatched. CDR3 in DNA: TGTGCCAGCACCTCCGGGGACAGAAAACAAGAGACCCAGTACTTC. Its translation: CASTSGDRKQETQYF. Combining the CDR3 with reference TRBV2 and TRBJ2-5 gives the whole variable domain EPEVTQTPSHQVTQMGQEVILRCVPISNHLYFYWYRQILGQKVEFLVSFYNNEISEKSEIFDDQFSVERPDGSNFTLKIRSTKLEDSAMYFCASTSGDRKQETQYFGPGTRLLVL.

V is TRBV18 and J is TRBJ1-1; D is uncertain. The CDR3 totals 15 residues. The germline V gene has CDR1 KGHSH and CDR2 LQKENI. Trimming stripped 1 base from V and 0 bases from J, with 9 bases between. The CDR3 nucleotides read TGTGCCAGCTCACCACTCGACCTTATGAACACTGAAGCTTTCTTT. It encodes CASSPLDLMNTEAFF.